These 32 T cell receptor beta chains were sequenced from one sample in a study of human T cells and chemical hapten exposure. TCRdb redid the calling of the RACE reads with MiXCR, one entry per CDR3 protein. The repertoire consists of 85,000 to 100,000 distinct CDR3 sequences, with approximately 9.9% occurring once and the leading ten covering less than 2.5%. Noted time point: patch test 2, 6 weeks after DPC sensitization. Treatment noted: therapeutic diphenylcyclopropenone sensitization with weekly scalp DPC. The source was whole blood, collected in connection with sensitization to the hapten diphenylcyclopropenone (DPC). These receptors were collected from a man aged 40-50 years with alopecia areata. Some clones in this sample may be carry-over from other donors' samples.

V usage is TRBV5-1 and J usage is TRBJ2-3; a possible D gene is TRBD2 (5 bases). Germline V lookup: CDR1 SGHRS, CDR2 YFSETQ. V lost 0 bases to trimming and J lost 0 bases, with 11 bases between them. CDR3 length: 16 residues. CDR3 loop: CASSLAPGISTDTQYF. In nucleotides, the CDR3 is TGCGCCAGCAGCTTGGCCCCGGGAATAAGCACAGATACGCAGTATTTT. Full variable domain (rest looked up from reference TRBV5-1 and TRBJ2-3): KAGVTQTPRYLIKTRGQQVTLSCSPISGHRSVSWYQQTPGQGLQFLFEYFSETQRNKGNFPGRFSGRQFSNSRSEMNVSTLELGDSALYLCASSLAPGISTDTQYFGPGTRLTVL.

V is TRBV7-6 and J is TRBJ2-3, with D tentatively TRBD1 (6 bases). CDR1 and CDR2 from the germline V gene are SGHVS and FNYEAQ. The CDR3 runs 14 residues. V dropped 2 bases and J dropped 4 bases, with 10 bases sitting between them. The CDR3 bases are TGTGCCAGCAGCTTATACAGGGTGGCAGATACGCAGTATTTT. Its translation is CASSLYRVADTQYF.

There are a few counts of this clonotype. The chain employs TRBV6-5 and TRBJ2-3; 7 nucleotides match TRBD2. The CDR3 contains 14 residues. Trimming took 7 bases from V and 3 from J; bases not matched to a gene: 7. Germline V gives CDR1 MNHEY, CDR2 SVGAGI. In nucleotides, the CDR3 is TGTGCCAGCACCCCCCCCGGGAGGACAGATACGCAGTATTTT. Translating gives CASTPPGRTDTQYF.

This clonotype came up many times. The V and J genes are TRBV6-6 and TRBJ2-3, with D possibly TRBD2 on 5 matching bases. Germline V gives CDR1 MNHNY, CDR2 SVGAGI (reference sequence). V was clipped by 5 bases and J by 5 bases, with 17 bases between them. The CDR3 covers 15 residues. The CDR3 DNA follows: TGTGCCAGCAGTCCCGAGCAGCGAGGGAAAGATACGCAGTATTTT. Its translation: CASSPEQRGKDTQYF.

The chain couples TRBV19 to TRBJ2-1, with D perhaps assigned TRBD1 or TRBD2 (5 bases each). The germline V gene encodes CDR1 LNHDA and CDR2 SQIVND (reference sequence). Between the trimmed V and J ends, which lost 1 base and 0 bases, there was a span of 22 bases. The CDR3 consists of 20 residues. The CDR3 protein is CASSIGGGGAAALSYNEQFF. CDR3 sequence (DNA): TGTGCCAGTAGTATAGGGGGCGGAGGAGCGGCCGCCCTCTCCTACAATGAGCAGTTCTTC.

The CDR3 region has the DNA TGTGCCAGCAGTGAAGCATGGGGTCAGCAGTACTTC. Its protein product is CASSEAWGQQYF. V is TRBV2 and J is TRBJ2-7; D call uncertain. V lost 0 bases, J lost 8 bases, and 8 bases lay in between. Germline V gene data show CDR1 as SNHLY and CDR2 as FYNNEI. This CDR3 contains 12 residues.

In its sample, this clonotype was seen many times. The CDR3 loop reads CASSPGHLFSEAFF. Here the CDR3 DNA reads TGTGCCAGCTCACCGGGACACCTTTTCTCTGAAGCTTTCTTT. The gene calls are TRBV18 and TRBJ1-1; TRBD1 is a possible D gene (6 bases). The V end lost 3 bases, the J end lost 6 bases, and 14 bases lay between the germline ends. The CDR3 has 14 residues. The germline V gene has CDR1 KGHSH and CDR2 LQKENI.

There are a few counts of this clonotype. The genes are TRBV2 and TRBJ2-2; 12 bases are a match to TRBD2. The ends lost 4 bases at V and 2 bases at J; junction bases unmatched: 8. The CDR3 runs 18 residues. The germline gives CDR1 SNHLY, CDR2 FYNNEI. CDR3 loop: CASSAGTSGLSNTGELFF. The CDR3 nucleotides are TGTGCCAGCAGTGCTGGGACTAGCGGGCTATCAAACACCGGGGAGCTGTTTTTT. Based on the CDR3 plus reference TRBV2 and TRBJ2-2, the full variable domain is EPEVTQTPSHQVTQMGQEVILRCVPISNHLYFYWYRQILGQKVEFLVSFYNNEISEKSEIFDDQFSVERPDGSNFTLKIRSTKLEDSAMYFCASSAGTSGLSNTGELFFGEGSRLTVL.

This clonotype was detected only once. The V call is TRBV19, the J call TRBJ2-1, with 9 bases that match TRBD2. The V and J ends lost 7 bases and 3 bases, in that order; junction bases with no gene match: 7. Germline V gene lookup returns CDR1 LNHDA and CDR2 SQIVND (reference sequence). The CDR3 covers 15 residues. The CDR3 loop is CASINSGRSYNEQFF. The CDR3 DNA reads as TGTGCCAGTATCAATAGCGGGAGAAGCTACAATGAGCAGTTCTTC.

This clonotype has a count of ten or more. The rearrangement links TRBV2 to TRBJ1-1, with D possibly being TRBD1 (6 bases). The V gene's germline CDR1 is SNHLY and CDR2 FYNNEI. The CDR3 has 13 residues. V was shortened by 1 base and J by 7 bases, with 10 bases between the two germline ends. CDR3 protein: CASSEDMDSEAFF. The CDR3 nucleotides read TGTGCCAGCAGTGAAGATATGGACAGTGAAGCTTTCTTT.

The gene calls are TRBV3-1 and TRBJ2-1, with 14 positions matching TRBD2. J lost 8 bases, V lost 4 bases, and 7 bases had no gene match. Germline loops: CDR1 LGHDT, CDR2 YNNKEL (reference sequence). This CDR3 contains 16 residues. CDR3 nucleotide sequence: TGTGCCAGCAGCCCGGGACTAGCGGGAGAAGGGCATGAGCAGTTCTTC. Translated: CASSPGLAGEGHEQFF.

Only a few counts were recorded for this clonotype. The chain carries TRBV29-1 and TRBJ1-3; 7 positions agree with TRBD1. The germline CDR1 and CDR2 sequences are SQVTM and ANQGSEA. This CDR3 region has 15 residues. V dropped 2 bases and J dropped 1; count of bases not matched to a gene: 5. DNA of the CDR3: TGCAGCGTTGAAAATACAGGGGTGTCTGGAAACACCATATATTTT. Translating it yields CSVENTGVSGNTIYF.

This chain uses TRBV29-1 with TRBJ2-7; a possible D gene is TRBD2 (6 bases). Germline V gene sequence: CDR1 SQVTM, CDR2 ANQGSEA. V gave up 0 bases and J gave up 2 bases, with 14 bases separating them. The CDR3 is 15 amino acids. CDR3 loop: CSVEDLGSGAYEQYF. The CDR3 DNA reads as TGCAGCGTTGAAGATCTTGGTAGCGGAGCCTACGAGCAGTACTTC.

V gene TRBV11-1 combines with J gene TRBJ1-1, with 10 bases aligning to TRBD1. Germline V gene data show CDR1 as SGHAT and CDR2 as FQDESV (reference sequence). This CDR3 spans 15 amino acids. J lost 5 bases, V lost 0 bases, and 3 bases had no gene match. CDR3 sequence (DNA): TGTGCCAGCAGCTTAGCCGGGACAGGGGAAACTGAAGCTTTCTTT. Translated, it gives CASSLAGTGETEAFF.

There are a few counts of this clonotype. The V call is TRBV20-1, the J call TRBJ2-2; 7 bases line up with TRBD2. Germline V CDR1 and CDR2: DFQATT, SNEGSKA (reference sequence). V dropped 2 bases and J dropped 4; count of bases not matched to a gene: 4. The CDR3 is made up of 14 amino acids. The CDR3, as DNA: TGCAGTGCTAGATTAGCGGGCCCCACCGGGGAGCTGTTTTTT. Protein product: CSARLAGPTGELFF.

This rearrangement joins TRBV5-1 to TRBJ2-2; D is possibly TRBD1 (5 bases). Germline CDR1 reads SGHRS; CDR2 reads YFSETQ. The CDR3 is 16 residues long. The V end lost 1 base, the J end lost 1 base, and 11 bases lay between the germline ends. CDR3 in DNA: TGCGCCAGCAGCTTGAGACTGACAGTGAACACCGGGGAGCTGTTTTTT. Translation gives CASSLRLTVNTGELFF.

This clonotype was recorded a few times. This chain links TRBV10-3 with TRBJ2-1, with D possibly being TRBD2 (6 bases). Germline assignment: CDR1 ENHRY and CDR2 SYGVKD. The CDR3 is 14 residues long. The germline V and J ends were trimmed by 2 bases and 7 bases, with 12 bases remaining between them. CDR3 in amino acids: CAISETTRGNEQFF. In DNA, the CDR3 is TGTGCCATCAGTGAGACCACCCGGGGGAATGAGCAGTTCTTC.

V usage is TRBV6-2 or TRBV6-3 and J usage is TRBJ2-3; 7 positions agree with TRBD2. Germline-derived CDR1 and CDR2 are MNHEY and SVGEGT. The CDR3 has 16 residues. Unmatched junction bases numbered 10, after V lost 6 bases and J lost 1 base. In nucleotides, the CDR3 is TGTGCCAGCAGATCCCCTACTAGCGTGGGCACAGATACGCAGTATTTT. It codes for CASRSPTSVGTDTQYF.

The gene calls are TRBV7-2 and TRBJ2-5; D unclear. V lost 4 bases and J lost 0, with 12 bases in between. Looked up from germline, CDR1 is SGHTA and CDR2 is FQGNSA. This CDR3 comprises 15 residues. CDR3 coding DNA: TGTGCCAGCAGCTCCAATACAGCTAACCAAGAGACCCAGTACTTC. Its protein is CASSSNTANQETQYF.

Within the sample, this clonotype is medium-sized. The J gene is TRBJ2-1, the V gene TRBV5-1, with 9 positions matching TRBD2. The germline CDR1 and CDR2 sequences are SGHRS and YFSETQ. This CDR3 spans 15 amino acids. Germline trimming cut 0 bases from V and 4 bases from J; bases unmatched to any gene: 2. CDR3 nucleotide sequence: TGCGCCAGCAGCTTGGGACTAGCGGAATACAATGAGCAGTTCTTC. It specifies CASSLGLAEYNEQFF.

This clonotype has just a few counts. V is TRBV11-2 and J is TRBJ2-7, with 7 bases identical to TRBD1. CDR1 SGHAT and CDR2 FQNNGV come from the germline V gene. Trimming took 5 bases from V and 3 from J; bases not matched to a gene: 7. The CDR3 is made up of 14 amino acids. The CDR3: CASSIGTDIYEQYF. CDR3 bases: TGTGCCAGCAGCATCGGGACAGATATCTACGAGCAGTACTTC.

The V call is TRBV20-1, the J call TRBJ2-5, with D tentatively TRBD2 (6 bases). The CDR3 length is 13 residues. Trimming took off 5 bases at V and 4 bases at J, with 14 bases between the two ends. Germline V gene data show CDR1 as DFQATT and CDR2 as SNEGSKA (reference sequence). CDR3 amino acids: CSAAEGWGETQYF. CDR3 nucleotide sequence: TGCAGTGCTGCGGAGGGTTGGGGAGAGACCCAGTACTTC.

This clonotype has a handful of counts. This chain uses TRBV6-1 with TRBJ1-4; 7 bases are a match to TRBD1. The germline V gene encodes CDR1 MNHNS and CDR2 SASEGT. CDR3 length equals 15 residues. V shed 1 base, J shed 5 bases, and the junction held 4 bases outside the gene matches. CDR3 in DNA: TGTGCCAGCAGTGAAGGGGGACAGCTAAATGAAAAACTGTTTTTT. Translating it yields CASSEGGQLNEKLFF.

Only a few counts were recorded for this clonotype. The CDR3 spells CASSQEAGGGTDTQYF. The CDR3 nucleotides read TGTGCCAGCAGCCAAGAAGCGGGAGGGGGGACAGATACGCAGTATTTT. The chain is built from TRBV4-2 and TRBJ2-3; 10 bases map to TRBD2. The germline V gene has CDR1 LGHNA and CDR2 YNFKEQ. V lost 0 bases, J lost 3 bases, and 3 bases stayed unmatched. The CDR3 is 16 residues long.

This clonotype was counted ten times or more. The CDR3 region has the DNA TGTGCCAGCAGTTCCCCCGGCCCACTCCATAATGAAAAACTGTTTTTT. The encoded protein is CASSSPGPLHNEKLFF. The chain combines TRBV27 with TRBJ1-4; no clear D. Trimming cost V 4 bases and J 4 bases, with 16 bases left between them. Germline CDR1 and CDR2: MNHEY and SMNVEV (reference sequence). The CDR3 consists of 16 residues.

The V and J genes are TRBV29-1 and TRBJ1-5, with D perhaps TRBD1 (5 bases). Deletions cut 6 bases from V and 11 bases from J, with 11 bases between. This CDR3 is built from 10 residues. In germline, CDR1 is SQVTM, CDR2 ANQGSEA. The CDR3 region is CSVRTSSQHF. The CDR3 DNA is TGCAGCGTCAGGACATCGTCCCAGCATTTT. Together with reference TRBV29-1 and TRBJ1-5, the CDR3 gives the full variable domain: SAVISQKPSRDICQRGTSLTIQCQVDSQVTMMFWYRQQPGQSLTLIATANQGSEATYESGFVIDKFPISRPNLTFSTLTVSNMSPEDSSIYLCSVRTSSQHFGDGTRLSIL.

This chain links TRBV12-3 or TRBV12-4 with TRBJ1-2; 8 nucleotides line up with TRBD1. Trimming removed 4 bases from V and 6 bases from J; junction bases left unmatched: 10. The CDR3 has 15 amino acids. The CDR3 spells CASSSPGQGRDGYTF. The CDR3 DNA sequence: TGTGCCAGCAGTTCCCCCGGACAGGGACGAGATGGCTACACCTTC.

V and J are TRBV7-2 and TRBJ2-4; 7 bases match TRBD1. The germline CDR1 and CDR2 sequences are SGHTA and FQGNSA. V was pared by 5 bases and J by 5 bases, with 6 bases of the junction left unmatched. The CDR3 is 14 amino acids. The CDR3 DNA follows: TGTGCCAGCAGCCGCCGGACAGGAGAAAACATTCAGTACTTC. As protein: CASSRRTGENIQYF.

This clonotype occurred a few times. The V and J genes are TRBV5-1 and TRBJ2-6; maybe TRBD2 (6 bases). Germline V gene lookup returns CDR1 SGHRS and CDR2 YFSETQ. The V and J ends lost 5 bases and 4 bases respectively, with 10 bases between them. The CDR3 sequence is 14 residues long. CDR3 in amino acids: CASRKAGGANVLTF. The CDR3 DNA is TGCGCCAGCAGGAAGGCGGGAGGGGCCAACGTCCTGACTTTC.

This clonotype has only a few counts. The CDR3 DNA sequence: TGTGCCAGCAGTGAGACAGGGTACACGCCCCAGCATTTT. It codes for CASSETGYTPQHF. The genes are TRBV12-3 or TRBV12-4 and TRBJ1-5, with 7 bases identical to TRBD1. The CDR3 sequence is 13 residues long. J lost 9 bases, V lost 5 bases, and 7 bases had no gene match.

The CDR3 sequence is CAWSRREGGNEQFF. In DNA, the CDR3 is TGTGCCTGGAGTAGGCGGGAGGGTGGGAATGAGCAGTTCTTC. The rearrangement uses TRBV30 and TRBJ2-1; 9 bases are shared with TRBD2. CDR1 is GTSNPN and CDR2 is SVGIG in the germline V gene (reference sequence). V was clipped by 2 bases and J by 7 bases; unmatched bases: 6. The CDR3 covers 14 residues. The full variable domain, its missing parts supplied by reference TRBV30 and TRBJ2-1, is SQTIHQWPATLVQPVGSPLSLECTVEGTSNPNLYWYRQAAGRGLQLLFYSVGIGQISSEVPQNLSASRPQDRQFILSSKKLLLSDSGFYLCAWSRREGGNEQFFGPGTRLTVL.

In this sample, this clonotype turned up a few times. This chain connects TRBV27 to TRBJ2-1; D is perhaps TRBD2 (5 bases). Germline CDR1 and CDR2: MNHEY and SMNVEV (reference sequence). The ends were cut back, 2 bases at V and 1 base at J, with 21 bases in the middle. This CDR3 is 19 amino acids long. The CDR3 protein is CASSLGWESGFGSYNEQFF. The CDR3 region has the DNA TGTGCCAGCAGTTTAGGGTGGGAGAGCGGATTTGGATCCTACAATGAGCAGTTCTTC.